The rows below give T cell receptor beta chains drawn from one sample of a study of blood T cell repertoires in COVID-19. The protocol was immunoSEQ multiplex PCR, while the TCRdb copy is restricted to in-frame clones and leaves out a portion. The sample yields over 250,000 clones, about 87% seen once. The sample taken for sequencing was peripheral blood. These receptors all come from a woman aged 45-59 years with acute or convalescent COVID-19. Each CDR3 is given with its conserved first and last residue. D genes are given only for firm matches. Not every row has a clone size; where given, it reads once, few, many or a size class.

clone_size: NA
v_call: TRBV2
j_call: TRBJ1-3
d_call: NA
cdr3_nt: TGTGCCAGCAGTCCGCCAGGACAGGGAAACACCATATATTTT
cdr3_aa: CASSPPGQGNTIYF

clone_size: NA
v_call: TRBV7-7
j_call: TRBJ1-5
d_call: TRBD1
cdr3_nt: TGTGCCAGCAGCTCGCCGGGACAGGGCCTCAATCAGCCCCAGCATTTT
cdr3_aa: CASSSPGQGLNQPQHF

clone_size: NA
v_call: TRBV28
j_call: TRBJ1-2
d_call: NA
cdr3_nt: TGTGCCAGCAGTTTATTTCCAGGGCTTGGCTACACCTTC
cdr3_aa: CASSLFPGLGYTF

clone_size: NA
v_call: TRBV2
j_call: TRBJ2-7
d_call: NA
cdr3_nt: TGTGCCAGCAGTGTATTTTACGAGCAGTACTTC
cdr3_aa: CASSVFYEQYF

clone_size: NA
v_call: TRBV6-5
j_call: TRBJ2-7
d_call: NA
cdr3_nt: TGTGCCAGCAACAACCGACAGGCTACCTACGAGCAGTACTTC
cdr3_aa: CASNNRQATYEQYF

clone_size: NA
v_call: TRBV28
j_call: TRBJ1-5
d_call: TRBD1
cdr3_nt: TGTGCCAGCAGTTCTGGGACAGGGATCCTCAGCAATCAGCCCCAGCATTTT
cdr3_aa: CASSSGTGILSNQPQHF

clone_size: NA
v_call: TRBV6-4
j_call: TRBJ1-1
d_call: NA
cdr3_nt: TGTGCCAGCAGTTGGAGTGGGAACACTGAAGCTTTCTTT
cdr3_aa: CASSWSGNTEAFF

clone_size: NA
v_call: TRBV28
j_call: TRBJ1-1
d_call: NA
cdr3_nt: TGTGCCAGCAGTTTTCTTGACAGGTATGGGACTGAAGCTTTCTTT
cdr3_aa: CASSFLDRYGTEAFF

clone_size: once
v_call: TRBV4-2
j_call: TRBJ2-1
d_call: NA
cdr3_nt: TGTGCCAGCAGCCAAGGGAACAGGGATAGGAATGAGCAGTTCTTC
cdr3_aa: CASSQGNRDRNEQFF

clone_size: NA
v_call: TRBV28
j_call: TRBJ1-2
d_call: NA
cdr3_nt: TGTGCCAGCAGTTTAGGACAGCACCACTATGGCTACACCTTC
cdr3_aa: CASSLGQHHYGYTF

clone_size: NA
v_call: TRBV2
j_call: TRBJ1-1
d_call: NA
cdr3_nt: TGTGCCAGCAGCGGTTCAGGGGTCACTGAAGCTTTCTTT
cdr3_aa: CASSGSGVTEAFF

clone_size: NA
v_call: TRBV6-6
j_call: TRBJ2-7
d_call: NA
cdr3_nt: TGTGCCAGCAGCCTCTCCTCGGAGATATACTTC
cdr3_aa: CASSLSSEIYF

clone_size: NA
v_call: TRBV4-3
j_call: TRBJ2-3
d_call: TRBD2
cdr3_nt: TGCGCCAGCAGCCAAGATCTAGCTGGCGGGAGGAATACAGATACGCAGTATTTT
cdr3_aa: CASSQDLAGGRNTDTQYF

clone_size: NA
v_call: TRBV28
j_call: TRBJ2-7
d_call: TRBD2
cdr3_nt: TGTGCCAGCAGTTCATGGGGAGGGCCCTACGAGCAGTACTTC
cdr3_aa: CASSSWGGPYEQYF

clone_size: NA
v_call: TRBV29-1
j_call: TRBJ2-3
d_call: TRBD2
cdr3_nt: TGCAGCGTACAGACTAGCGGGTTCACAGATACGCAGTATTTT
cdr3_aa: CSVQTSGFTDTQYF

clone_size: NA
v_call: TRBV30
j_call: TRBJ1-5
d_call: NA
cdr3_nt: TGTGCCTGGAGTGCTCTGGCAGGGCCGGGCAATCAGCCCCAGCATTTT
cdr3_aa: CAWSALAGPGNQPQHF

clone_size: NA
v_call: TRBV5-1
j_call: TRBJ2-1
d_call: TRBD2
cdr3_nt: TGCGCCAGCAGCGTGGGACTAGCGGGAGGGCCTATAGTCAATGAGCAGTTCTTC
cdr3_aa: CASSVGLAGGPIVNEQFF

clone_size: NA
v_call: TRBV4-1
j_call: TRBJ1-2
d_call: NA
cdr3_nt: TGCGCCAGCAGCCAAGATAATATAGAGCTAGCGTTTAACTATGGCTACACCTTC
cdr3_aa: CASSQDNIELAFNYGYTF

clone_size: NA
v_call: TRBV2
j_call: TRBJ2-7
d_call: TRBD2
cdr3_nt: TGTGCCAGCAGTTTACTAGCGGGAGGGACCTACGAGCAGTACTTC
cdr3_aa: CASSLLAGGTYEQYF

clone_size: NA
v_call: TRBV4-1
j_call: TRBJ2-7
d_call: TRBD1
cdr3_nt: TGCGCCAGCAGCCAGCAATCGACAGGGGGTGTCTACGAGCAGTACTTC
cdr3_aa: CASSQQSTGGVYEQYF

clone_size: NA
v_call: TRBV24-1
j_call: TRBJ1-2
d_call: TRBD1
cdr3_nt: TGTGCCACCAGGTCGACAGGGTCGGATGGCTACACCTTC
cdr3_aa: CATRSTGSDGYTF

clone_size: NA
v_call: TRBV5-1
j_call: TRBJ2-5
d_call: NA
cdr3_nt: TGCGCCAGCAGCTTGGTGCAGGGGGGGACCCAGTACTTC
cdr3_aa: CASSLVQGGTQYF

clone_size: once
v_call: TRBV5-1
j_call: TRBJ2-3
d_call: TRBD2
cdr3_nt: TGCGCCAGCAGCTTTCGGACGGGGGGAGGGACAGATACGCAGTATTTT
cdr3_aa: CASSFRTGGGTDTQYF

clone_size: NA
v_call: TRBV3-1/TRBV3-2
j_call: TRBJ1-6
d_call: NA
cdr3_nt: TGTGCCAGCAGCCTTACAGGCCAGAATTCACCCCTCCACTTT
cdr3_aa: CASSLTGQNSPLHF

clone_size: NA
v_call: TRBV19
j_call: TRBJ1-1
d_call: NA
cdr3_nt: TGTGCCAGTAGACGGGAAATGAACACTGAAGCTTTCTTT
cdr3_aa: CASRREMNTEAFF

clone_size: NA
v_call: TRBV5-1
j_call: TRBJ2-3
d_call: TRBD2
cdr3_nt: TGCGCCAGCAGCAGGACTAGCGGGAGAAGCACAGATACGCAGTATTTT
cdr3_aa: CASSRTSGRSTDTQYF

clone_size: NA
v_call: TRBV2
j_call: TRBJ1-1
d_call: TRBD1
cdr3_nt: TGTGCCAGCAGTCGGGACAGGGGGTGGGCTGAAGCTTTCTTT
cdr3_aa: CASSRDRGWAEAFF

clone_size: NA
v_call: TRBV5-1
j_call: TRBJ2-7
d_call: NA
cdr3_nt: TGCGCCAGCAGAGTTCAGGGTACCTCCCACGAGCAGTACTTC
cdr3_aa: CASRVQGTSHEQYF

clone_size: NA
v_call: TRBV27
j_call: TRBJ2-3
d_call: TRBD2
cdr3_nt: TGTGCCAGCACACTAGCGGGAGGCCTTTCCGCTACGCAGTATTTT
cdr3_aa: CASTLAGGLSATQYF

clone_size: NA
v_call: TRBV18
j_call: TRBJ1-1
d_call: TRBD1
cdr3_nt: TGTGCCAGCTCACCCCAAGCAGGGGGACAGTACACTGAAGCTTTCTTT
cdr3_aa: CASSPQAGGQYTEAFF

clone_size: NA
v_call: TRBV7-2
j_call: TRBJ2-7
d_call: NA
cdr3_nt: TGTGCCAGCAGCTTCGGTCGGGGCGAGCAGTACTTC
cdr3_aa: CASSFGRGEQYF

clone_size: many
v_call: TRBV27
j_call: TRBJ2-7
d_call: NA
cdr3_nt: TGTGCCAGCAGGGCCACGGGGTCCTACGAGCAGTACTTC
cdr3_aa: CASRATGSYEQYF

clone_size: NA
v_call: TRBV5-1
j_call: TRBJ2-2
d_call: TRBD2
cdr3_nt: TGCGCCAGCAGCTTCCTAGCGGGAGAGACCGGGGAGCTGTTTTTT
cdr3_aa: CASSFLAGETGELFF

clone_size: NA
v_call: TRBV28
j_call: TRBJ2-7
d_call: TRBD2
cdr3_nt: TGTGCCAGCAGTTCACCGGGACTAACAACTTACGAGCAGTACTTC
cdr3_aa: CASSSPGLTTYEQYF

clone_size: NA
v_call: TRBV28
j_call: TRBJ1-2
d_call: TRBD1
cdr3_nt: TGTGCCAGCAGTGGACAGGGGCCGTTCTATGGCTACACCTTC
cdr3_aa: CASSGQGPFYGYTF

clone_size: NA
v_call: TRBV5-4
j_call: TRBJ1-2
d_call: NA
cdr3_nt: TGTGCCAGCAGCTTGCCTTGGCGGGGAGGCGAAGGCTACACCTTC
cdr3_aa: CASSLPWRGGEGYTF

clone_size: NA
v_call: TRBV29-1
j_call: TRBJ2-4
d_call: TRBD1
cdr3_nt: TGCAGCGTGACAGGGGTAGCCATTCAGTACTTC
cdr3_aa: CSVTGVAIQYF

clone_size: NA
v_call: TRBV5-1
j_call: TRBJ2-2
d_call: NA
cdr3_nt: TGCGCCAGCAGCTTGGGAGCGCCGGCCCGCGGGGAGCTGTTTTTT
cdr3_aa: CASSLGAPARGELFF

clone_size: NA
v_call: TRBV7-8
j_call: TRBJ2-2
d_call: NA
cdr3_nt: TGTGCCAGCAGCACCCGACTAGGAGGGGGCCCCGGGGAGCTGTTTTTT
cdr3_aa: CASSTRLGGGPGELFF

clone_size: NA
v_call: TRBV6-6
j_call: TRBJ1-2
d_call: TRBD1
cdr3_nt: TGTGCCAGCAGTTTGGACAGGTTCTATGGCTACACCTTC
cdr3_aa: CASSLDRFYGYTF

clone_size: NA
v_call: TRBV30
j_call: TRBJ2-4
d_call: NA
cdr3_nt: TGTGCCTGGAGCCGAATGATTAGAGGAGATCAGTACTTC
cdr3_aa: CAWSRMIRGDQYF